This T cell receptor (beta chain) stems from a study of OX40 agonist ivuxolimab in advanced cancers. Overall study results and limits: CD8+ T cells showed, on average, more clonal expansion than CD4+ cells. Antigen specificity was not determined for the expanded peripheral T cells.

This clone appeared once. No antigen is known for it. On cycle 4 day 1 and cycle 7 day 1, as well as at baseline, blood was sampled. The repertoire was sequenced with immunoSEQ multiplex PCR; TCRdb's copy has only in-frame clones and lacks some. The sample lists approximately 84,000 clones, 89% occurring once. Specimen: CD4+ or CD8+ T cells sorted from blood, collected in a trial of the OX40 agonist ivuxolimab. The TCR was taken from an adult with an advanced solid tumor such as melanoma, head and neck, liver or kidney cancer.

CDR3: CASSTAGQRGNSPLHF. The CDR3 bases are TGTGCCAGTAGTACCGCGGGACAGAGGGGAAATTCACCCCTCCACTTT. The rearrangement uses TRBV19 and TRBJ1-6, with TRBD1 identical over 7 bases. This CDR3 has 16 residues. V dropped 4 bases and J dropped 7; count of bases not matched to a gene: 10. Germline CDR1 LNHDA, CDR2 SQIVND (reference sequence).